The 30 T cell receptor beta chains below come from one sample, sequenced in a study of vaccination effects on CD4 cells after COVID-19. After expansion with viral peptide pools in the ViraFEST assay, antigen-specific CD4+ T cells were sequenced. Following culture for 9 to 11 days, CD4+ T cells were isolated. Participants were vaccinated with two doses of either the BNT162b2 or mRNA-1273 vaccine. The assay was immunoSEQ multiplex PCR, and TCRdb's table has in-frame clones only and misses some. Of 17,000 or so clones listed, approximately 70% are singletons. These receptors lack a known antigen. The sequencing here drew on CD4+ T cells from PBMCs cultured with SARS-CoV-2 spike peptides, taken after COVID-19 vaccination. The source of these receptors is a human donor who received a COVID-19 vaccine.

The chain links TRBV5-1 to TRBJ2-7; 9 bases map to TRBD2. J was trimmed by 1 base and V by 4 bases; bases with no gene match: 12. This CDR3 has 17 residues. CDR1 SGHRS and CDR2 YFSETQ come from the germline V gene. The CDR3 reads CASSRNLAGLASYEQYF. CDR3 DNA: TGCGCCAGCAGCAGGAATTTAGCGGGACTAGCTTCCTACGAGCAGTACTTC.

V and J are TRBV7-2 and TRBJ2-2; TRBD1 agrees at 7 bases. Trimming removed 4 bases from V and 2 bases from J; junction bases left unmatched: 7. This CDR3 region has 16 residues. CDR1 SGHTA and CDR2 FQGNSA come from the germline V gene. Here the CDR3 reads CASSYLDRLNTGELFF. DNA of the CDR3: TGTGCCAGCAGCTACCTGGACAGGTTAAACACCGGGGAGCTGTTTTTT. The complete variable domain, with remaining parts taken from reference TRBV7-2 and TRBJ2-2, reads GAGVSQSPSNKVTEKGKDVELRCDPISGHTALYWYRQSLGQGLEFLIYFQGNSAPDKSGLPSDRFSAERTGGSVSTLTIQRTQQEDSAVYLCASSYLDRLNTGELFFGEGSRLTVL.

This clone is labeled as large. The rearrangement joins TRBV30 to TRBJ1-5; D is undetermined. V lost 0 bases to trimming and J lost 8 bases, with 14 bases between them. Germline values: CDR1 GTSNPN, CDR2 SVGIG (reference sequence). This CDR3 is 14 amino acids long. CDR3 region: CAWSVGRSWKPQHF. In nucleotides, the CDR3 is TGTGCCTGGAGTGTCGGCAGGTCGTGGAAGCCCCAGCATTTT.

The rearrangement links TRBV6-4 to TRBJ2-6; D call uncertain. Germline values: CDR1 MRHNA, CDR2 SNTAGT. The length of the CDR3 is 13 residues. The V end was cut by 0 bases, the J end by 3 bases, with 0 bases between. The chain's CDR3 is CASSDSGANVLTF. In DNA, the CDR3 is TGTGCCAGCAGTGACTCTGGGGCCAACGTCCTGACTTTC.

The CDR3 protein is CATAEILNTEAFF. As DNA, the CDR3 is TGTGCCACCGCTGAAATTCTGAACACTGAAGCTTTCTTT. V usage is TRBV10-3 and J usage is TRBJ1-1, with D uncertain. V shed 10 bases and J shed 0 bases, with 12 bases lying between them. This CDR3 spans 13 amino acids. CDR1 and CDR2 from the germline V gene are ENHRY and SYGVKD.

The rearrangement uses TRBV5-1 and TRBJ2-7; TRBD2 might be the D (5 bases). Trimming removed 4 bases at V and 1 base at J, with 12 bases between. The CDR3 consists of 14 residues. CDR1 and CDR2 (germline): SGHRS, YFSETQ. The DNA of the CDR3 is TGCGCCAGCAGCGGCGGGTCTACTTCCTACGAGCAGTACTTC. Its translation is CASSGGSTSYEQYF.

The genes are TRBV24-1 and TRBJ2-1, with D possibly being TRBD2 (6 bases). The germline CDR1 and CDR2 sequences are KGHDR and SFDVKD. Deletions cut 4 bases from V and 5 bases from J, with 20 bases between. The CDR3 loop spans 17 amino acids. This CDR3 reads CATSETIDSGRNNEQFF. The CDR3 DNA reads as TGTGCCACCAGTGAAACCATCGATAGCGGACGGAACAATGAGCAGTTCTTC.

CDR3 sequence (DNA): TGTGCCAGCAGTGACCCTTTACGCGAGCAGTACTTC. Residues: CASSDPLREQYF. The chain combines TRBV6-1 with TRBJ2-7; D is unclear. Germline V CDR1 and CDR2: MNHNS, SASEGT. V was pared by 3 bases and J by 6 bases, with 9 bases between. This CDR3 spans 12 amino acids.

The V and J genes are TRBV2 and TRBJ1-4; 12 positions match TRBD1. Trimming cost V 4 bases and J 0 bases; bases outside gene matches: 6. The germline gives CDR1 SNHLY, CDR2 FYNNEI. The CDR3 has 18 amino acids. The CDR3 bases are TGTGCCAGCAGTGCCGGGACAGGGGGCGAGGCAACTAATGAAAAACTGTTTTTT. Protein product: CASSAGTGGEATNEKLFF.

The count of this clone is one. The chain joins TRBV20-1 to TRBJ2-1; the D gene is possibly TRBD2 (5 bases). The CDR3 consists of 11 residues. Trimming removed 3 bases at V and 13 bases at J, with 13 bases between. The germline CDR1 and CDR2 sequences are DFQATT and SNEGSKA (reference sequence). CDR3 DNA sequence: TGCAGTGCTAGTAGAGGGAGATCCCAGTTCTTC. As protein: CSASRGRSQFF.

V gene TRBV10-2 combines with J gene TRBJ1-1; possible D gene TRBD1, 5 bases. CDR1 is WSHSY and CDR2 is SAAADI in the germline V gene. The length of the CDR3 is 14 residues. Between the trimmed V and J ends, which lost 4 bases and 4 bases, there was a span of 13 bases. The CDR3 here is CASSAPGWSTEAFF. CDR3 bases: TGCGCCAGCAGTGCCCCAGGGTGGAGCACTGAAGCTTTCTTT.

This clone is medium-sized by share. The genes are TRBV6-5 and TRBJ1-2; D is unresolved. Germline lookup yields CDR1 MNHEY and CDR2 SVGAGI. Trimming cost V 2 bases and J 4 bases, with 17 bases left between them. The CDR3 is made up of 16 amino acids. The CDR3 DNA reads as TGTGCCAGCAGTTACCTAAAAGTTTCTGCAGGCTATGGCTACACCTTC. Protein: CASSYLKVSAGYGYTF.

The rearrangement joins TRBV4-1 to TRBJ2-6, with D possibly matching TRBD1 (6 bases). Per germline, CDR1 MGHRA and CDR2 YSYEKL. Trimming pared 0 bases from V and 0 bases from J, leaving 15 bases between. This CDR3 is 19 amino acids long. CDR3 sequence (DNA): TGCGCCAGCAGCCAAGACGCCGGGACACCACTCTCTGGGGCCAACGTCCTGACTTTC. Translated: CASSQDAGTPLSGANVLTF.

This chain joins TRBV10-3 and TRBJ1-5, with TRBD1 matching 9 bases. Unmatched junction bases numbered 5, after V lost 0 bases and J lost 2 bases. CDR3 size: 17 residues. The V gene's germline CDR1 is ENHRY and CDR2 SYGVKD. The CDR3 nucleotides are TGTGCCATCAGTGAGTCCAGACAGGGGGGAGGCAATCAGCCCCAGCATTTT. It codes for CAISESRQGGGNQPQHF.

The chain couples TRBV11-2 to TRBJ1-3; D might be TRBD1 (5 bases). This CDR3 spans 17 amino acids. Trimming pared 6 bases from V and 0 bases from J, leaving 18 bases between. CDR1 and CDR2 from the germline V gene are SGHAT and FQNNGV. The CDR3 DNA reads as TGTGCCAGCAGGAGGCCAGGCGGGACGGACTCTGGAAACACCATATATTTT. Protein sequence: CASRRPGGTDSGNTIYF.

J is TRBJ2-5 and V is TRBV6-2 or TRBV6-3, with no clear D. The V gene's germline CDR1 is MNHEY and CDR2 SVGEGT. Trimming shortened V by 6 bases and J by 7 bases, and 9 bases separated the two germline ends. This CDR3 contains 11 residues. The DNA for the CDR3 is TGTGCCAGCAGCCGCCCAGGGACCCAGTACTTC. This encodes CASSRPGTQYF.

This clone has just a few counts. The J gene is TRBJ2-2, the V gene TRBV2; D not resolved. V lost 7 bases to trimming and J lost 1 base, with 10 bases between them. Germline V gives CDR1 SNHLY, CDR2 FYNNEI. The CDR3 consists of 14 residues. CDR3 residues: CASKRLLNTGELFF. In nucleotides, the CDR3 is TGTGCCAGCAAGAGGTTACTGAACACCGGGGAGCTGTTTTTT.

V usage is TRBV28 and J usage is TRBJ2-3; 7 nucleotides line up with TRBD2. The CDR3 spans 10 residues. The germline CDR1 and CDR2 sequences are MDHEN and SYDVKM. V gave up 5 bases and J gave up 13 bases; unmatched junction bases: 3. CDR3: CASSTGLKYF. CDR3 in DNA: TGTGCCAGCAGTACGGGACTAAAGTATTTT.

The rearrangement joins TRBV9 to TRBJ1-3, with no clear D. Trimming removed 4 bases at V and 0 bases at J, with 8 bases between. The CDR3 spans 14 residues. Germline V gene lookup returns CDR1 SGDLS and CDR2 YYNGEE. The CDR3 region is CASSPPGSGNTIYF. CDR3 nucleotide sequence: TGTGCCAGCAGCCCTCCTGGCTCTGGAAACACCATATATTTT.

This chain links TRBV6-5 with TRBJ2-7; 9 positions agree with TRBD1. This CDR3 region has 15 residues. Germline lookup yields CDR1 MNHEY and CDR2 SVGAGI. V shed 6 bases and J 1 base; nucleotides not matched to a gene: 7. For the CDR3, the DNA is TGTGCCAGCAGGCTGGACAGGGGAGGATCCTACGAGCAGTACTTC. Translated: CASRLDRGGSYEQYF.

The V call is TRBV5-4, the J call TRBJ2-1; perhaps TRBD2 as D (7 bases). Germline CDR1 reads SGHNT; CDR2 reads YYREEE (reference sequence). V was clipped by 4 bases and J by 0 bases, with 17 bases between them. This CDR3 has 17 residues. CDR3 sequence reads: CASSPPGGRYSYNEQFF. CDR3 in DNA: TGTGCCAGCAGCCCGCCGGGGGGCCGCTACTCCTACAATGAGCAGTTCTTC.

This clone has a single count. The chain employs TRBV10-3 and TRBJ1-1; no clear D. Trimming pared 3 bases from V and 6 bases from J, leaving 14 bases between. Per germline, CDR1 ENHRY and CDR2 SYGVKD. This CDR3 has 14 amino acids. The DNA for the CDR3 is TGTGCCATCAGTGATGCCCCCCCGTGGCCTGAAGCTTTCTTT. Encoded protein: CAISDAPPWPEAFF.

CDR3 residues: CASSIWVLGRKAEAFF. As DNA, the CDR3 is TGTGCCAGTAGTATTTGGGTCCTTGGGAGAAAAGCTGAAGCTTTCTTT. The chain carries TRBV19 and TRBJ1-1; no clear D gene. The germline V gene has CDR1 LNHDA and CDR2 SQIVND (reference sequence). CDR3 length: 16 amino acids. V was shortened by 3 bases and J by 6 bases, with 20 bases between the two germline ends.

This clone has a handful of counts. The chain combines TRBV19 with TRBJ1-2; 8 bases agree with TRBD1. The trim removed 4 bases at V and 3 bases at J, leaving 4 bases unmatched. The CDR3 totals 14 residues. CDR1 LNHDA and CDR2 SQIVND come from the germline V gene (reference sequence). In DNA, the CDR3 is TGTGCCAGTAGTACTCCGGGACAGGACTATGGCTACACCTTC. Translated, it gives CASSTPGQDYGYTF.

The V and J genes are TRBV12-5 and TRBJ1-5; weak D call: TRBD1 (5 bases). Looked up from germline, CDR1 is LGHNT and CDR2 is FRNRAP. V lost 5 bases and J lost 9, with 14 bases in between. CDR3 length: 13 residues. In DNA form, the CDR3 reads TGTGCTAGTGGTCGCGGGGGGGGTAGGCCCCAGCATTTT. This codes for CASGRGGGRPQHF. The variable domain in full, completed from reference TRBV12-5 and TRBJ1-5, reads DARVTQTPRHKVTEMGQEVTMRCQPILGHNTVFWYRQTMMQGLELLAYFRNRAPLDDSGMPKDRFSAEMPDATLATLKIQPSEPRDSAVYFCASGRGGGRPQHFGDGTRLSIL.

The chain has TRBV10-3 and TRBJ1-2, with D possibly being TRBD1 (5 bases). Germline assignment: CDR1 ENHRY and CDR2 SYGVKD. The CDR3 totals 14 residues. V was pared by 1 base and J by 8 bases, with 14 bases between. This CDR3 reads CAISEYGRQKGYTF. Here the CDR3 DNA reads TGTGCCATCAGTGAGTACGGCCGACAGAAAGGCTACACCTTC.

The chain is built from TRBV6-6 and TRBJ1-2; a possible D gene is TRBD1 (5 bases). V was clipped by 5 bases and J by 8 bases, with 18 bases between them. This CDR3 spans 14 amino acids. The germline gives CDR1 MNHNY, CDR2 SVGAGI (reference sequence). CDR3: CASSPRGDRDGYTF. In DNA, the CDR3 is TGTGCCAGCAGTCCCCGAGGGGACCGGGACGGCTACACCTTC.

By sample fraction, this clone is medium-sized (0.01 to 0.1%). V gene TRBV19 combines with J gene TRBJ1-2; 7 nucleotides agree with TRBD1. V lost 5 bases and J lost 4; bases outside the gene matches: 10. The CDR3 spans 15 residues. Germline V CDR1 and CDR2: LNHDA, SQIVND (reference sequence). DNA for the CDR3: TGTGCCAGTAGTTCGACAGGGCCAGCTCTCTATGGCTACACCTTC. This sequence encodes CASSSTGPALYGYTF.

The V call is TRBV5-5, the J call TRBJ1-1; no reliable D call. The germline V gene has CDR1 SGHKS and CDR2 YYEKEE (reference sequence). V was pared by 0 bases and J by 8 bases, with 8 bases between. The CDR3 totals 12 residues. CDR3 bases: TGTGCCAGCAGCTTGGAGGGTGGAGAAGCTTTCTTT. Amino acid sequence: CASSLEGGEAFF.

V usage is TRBV2 and J usage is TRBJ2-2; D gene uncertain. Looked up from germline, CDR1 is SNHLY and CDR2 is FYNNEI. V lost 4 bases to trimming and J lost 6 bases, with 12 bases between them. The length of the CDR3 is 14 residues. CDR3 amino acids: CASSAAGGSGELFF. Here the CDR3 DNA reads TGTGCCAGCAGTGCAGCCGGTGGTTCCGGGGAGCTGTTTTTT. Drawing the rest from reference TRBV2 and TRBJ2-2, the complete variable domain is EPEVTQTPSHQVTQMGQEVILRCVPISNHLYFYWYRQILGQKVEFLVSFYNNEISEKSEIFDDQFSVERPDGSNFTLKIRSTKLEDSAMYFCASSAAGGSGELFFGEGSRLTVL.